This TCR beta chain was profiled in a study of blood T cell repertoires in COVID-19. Overall study context: COVID-19 samples, acute and convalescent, were from the United States, Italy and Spain.

This clone was found once. Per the original methods: Reference gene primer amplification gave nucleated cell count estimates. Profiled with immunoSEQ multiplex PCR; TCRdb holds only in-frame clones, not every one. The D gene and trimming were derived from the DNA, and the V and J assignments and clone size from that table. The data contain roughly 280,000 clones, roughly 89% of them singletons. The study recruited people aged 18 to 89 years across roughly 25 US areas. The germline V gene encodes CDR1 MNHEY and CDR2 SVGAGI. This CDR3 comprises 13 residues. With 6 bases clipped from V and 7 bases from J, the junction kept 5 bases outside the gene matches.

The sample taken for sequencing was PBMCs or T cells enriched from blood (not recorded which). This rearrangement joins TRBV6-5 to TRBJ1-1; 10 bases are a match to TRBD1. This receptor was identified in a woman aged 55-75 years who had recovered from COVID-19. This CDR3 reads CASSWGQGREAFF. The CDR3 DNA is TGTGCCAGCAGCTGGGGACAGGGGCGTGAAGCTTTCTTT.